Each of the 17 T cell receptor beta chains below was sequenced from the same sample in a study of T cells in Graves' hyperthyroidism and ophthalmopathy. TCR beta CDR3 regions were amplified from RNA transcripts. Carried out on the TCR CDR3, a first-round RT-PCR used the HTBI primer set. Using its own MiXCR run on the multiplex PCR reads, TCRdb lists one record per CDR3 protein. This sample has 800,000 or so distinct CDR3 sequences, with around 38% found just once. The sequenced sample was blood. The receptors stem from a young man with Graves' hyperthyroidism.

A note on this clonotype: The final CDR3 position lacks the conserved phenylalanine or tryptophan, pointing to a likely read error. The V gene is TRBV29-1, the J gene TRBJ2-7; D gene ambiguous. Trimming removed 7 bases at V and 0 bases at J, with 16 bases between. CDR1 SQVTM and CDR2 ANQGSEA come from the germline V gene. The CDR3 spans 14 residues. The CDR3 region has the DNA TGCAGCGCCTCAGGTCTACATAGCTCCTACGAGCAGTACCTC. The encoded protein is CSASGLHSSYEQYL.

This chain links TRBV7-9 with TRBJ2-1, with D maybe TRBD2 (5 bases). The CDR3 runs to 15 residues. Germline loops: CDR1 SEHNR, CDR2 FQNEAQ (reference sequence). The V end was cut by 5 bases, the J end by 3 bases, with 14 bases between. The CDR3 is CASSHLAEGYNEQFF. The CDR3 DNA reads as TGTGCCAGCAGCCATCTAGCAGAAGGCTACAATGAGCAGTTCTTC. The entire variable domain, with the rest obtained from reference TRBV7-9 and TRBJ2-1, is as follows: DTGVSQNPRHKITKRGQNVTFRCDPISEHNRLYWYRQTLGQGPEFLTYFQNEAQLEKSRLLSDRFSAERPKGSFSTLEIQRTEQGDSAMYLCASSHLAEGYNEQFFGPGTRLTVL.

This clonotype has only a few counts. This rearrangement joins TRBV7-9 to TRBJ1-5; tentative D call: TRBD1 (6 bases). This CDR3 is built from 15 residues. V was shortened by 5 bases and J by 3 bases, with 14 bases between the two germline ends. The germline gives CDR1 SEHNR, CDR2 FQNEAQ (reference sequence). The CDR3 DNA is TGTGCCAGCAGCCTAAGGGGGGGCGACAATCAGCCCCAGCATTTT. As protein: CASSLRGGDNQPQHF.

The chain links TRBV7-2 to TRBJ2-7, with TRBD1 identical over 7 bases. With 4 bases clipped from V and 4 bases from J, the junction kept 13 bases outside the gene matches. This CDR3 has 16 residues. Germline V gene sequence: CDR1 SGHTA, CDR2 FQGNSA. CDR3 nucleotide sequence: TGTGCCAGCAGCTCAGTCGCGGACAGGAGAACTTACGAGCAGTACTTC. Translated: CASSSVADRRTYEQYF.

This clonotype was counted only a few times. This chain connects TRBV25-1 to TRBJ1-5, with D unresolved. Trimming pared 6 bases from V and 0 bases from J, leaving 18 bases between. CDR1 and CDR2 from the germline V gene are MGHDK and SYGVNS. CDR3 size: 17 residues. The CDR3 DNA follows: TGTGCCAGCAGCCAAGAGCTCGGCAGCTATAGCAATCAGCCCCAGCATTTT. Its protein product is CASSQELGSYSNQPQHF.

This clonotype was seen at least ten times. The chain links TRBV7-2 to TRBJ2-6; 7 bases agree with TRBD2. Germline values: CDR1 SGHTA, CDR2 FQGNSA. Trimming at V came to 6 bases and at J to 0 bases, leaving 5 bases not matched to a gene. The CDR3 runs to 16 residues. As DNA, the CDR3 is TGTGCCAGCAGGCGAGGCGGGAGCTCTGGGGCCAACGTCCTGACTTTC. Amino acid sequence: CASRRGGSSGANVLTF. Filled out from reference TRBV7-2 and TRBJ2-6, the complete variable domain reads GAGVSQSPSNKVTEKGKDVELRCDPISGHTALYWYRQSLGQGLEFLIYFQGNSAPDKSGLPSDRFSAERTGGSVSTLTIQRTQQEDSAVYLCASRRGGSSGANVLTFGAGSRLTVL.

This rearrangement joins TRBV7-2 to TRBJ2-7, with 10 bases lining up with TRBD2. The CDR3 contains 17 residues. From germline, CDR1 is SGHTA and CDR2 FQGNSA. V lost 1 base, J lost 5 bases, and 11 bases stayed unmatched. The CDR3: CASSLVSPGTSVDEQYF. The CDR3 DNA sequence: TGTGCCAGCAGCTTAGTATCCCCGGGGACTAGCGTGGACGAGCAGTACTTC.

This clonotype occurred many times. V usage is TRBV10-2 and J usage is TRBJ2-7; tentatively, D is TRBD1 (6 bases). V lost 3 bases, J lost 2 bases, and 8 bases lay in between. The germline gives CDR1 WSHSY, CDR2 SAAADI. This CDR3 comprises 13 residues. CDR3 sequence reads: CASSDRGAYEQYF. The CDR3 bases are TGCGCCAGCAGTGACAGGGGCGCCTACGAGCAGTACTTC.

At least ten counts were recorded for this clonotype. V is TRBV12-3 or TRBV12-4 and J is TRBJ2-5, with 8 bases aligning to TRBD1. With V trimmed by 7 bases and J by 7 bases, 5 bases remained unmatched. CDR3 length: 12 amino acids. CDR3: CASTRTGWTQYF. The CDR3 bases are TGTGCCAGCACCCGGACAGGGTGGACCCAGTACTTC.

The rearrangement uses TRBV2 and TRBJ1-1; TRBD1 matches at 8 bases. Germline values: CDR1 SNHLY, CDR2 FYNNEI. The CDR3 sequence is 15 residues long. V lost 7 bases to trimming and J lost 3 bases; unmatched junction nucleotides: 10. The CDR3 DNA sequence: TGTGCCAGCAACCAGGACAGGGAAGAGGACACTGAAGCTTTCTTT. This sequence encodes CASNQDREEDTEAFF.

This clonotype was seen more than once but under ten times. The V gene is TRBV2, the J gene TRBJ1-1; D remains unclear. Per germline, CDR1 SNHLY and CDR2 FYNNEI. The V and J ends lost 6 bases and 0 bases respectively, with 11 bases between them. CDR3 length: 14 amino acids. The CDR3 spells CASSSTSMNTEAFF. CDR3 DNA: TGTGCCAGCAGCTCTACTAGCATGAACACTGAAGCTTTCTTT. The variable domain in full, with the rest retrieved from reference TRBV2 and TRBJ1-1, is EPEVTQTPSHQVTQMGQEVILRCVPISNHLYFYWYRQILGQKVEFLVSFYNNEISEKSEIFDDQFSVERPDGSNFTLKIRSTKLEDSAMYFCASSSTSMNTEAFFGQGTRLTVV.

The V call is TRBV2, the J call TRBJ1-5; 11 nucleotides line up with TRBD1. Germline-derived CDR1 and CDR2 are SNHLY and FYNNEI. There are 15 residues in the CDR3. CDR3 sequence: CGLAGTGGSNQPQHF. The DNA of the CDR3 is TGTGGGTTGGCAGGGACAGGGGGTTCCAATCAGCCCCAGCATTTT.

This clonotype was observed many times. V and J are TRBV2 and TRBJ1-1, with D perhaps matching TRBD1 (5 bases). V gave up 5 bases and J gave up 6 bases, with 16 bases separating them. The CDR3 is made up of 14 amino acids. The V gene's germline CDR1 is SNHLY and CDR2 FYNNEI. DNA of the CDR3: TGTGCCAGCAGTTACTCGGCGCAGGGAGCTGAAGCTTTCTTT. Translating gives CASSYSAQGAEAFF.

The chain has TRBV25-1 and TRBJ2-5, with TRBD1 matching over 8 bases. Germline loops: CDR1 MGHDK, CDR2 SYGVNS. The CDR3 is 11 residues long. With 11 bases clipped from V and 2 bases from J, the junction kept 1 base outside the gene matches. As DNA, the CDR3 is TGTGCCCGACAGGGGCAAGAGACCCAGTACTTC. Encoded protein: CARQGQETQYF.

This clonotype has a count of ten or more. Here the CDR3 reads CASKSDRNTGELFF. The DNA of the CDR3 is TGTGCCAGCAAGAGCGACCGGAACACCGGGGAGCTGTTTTTT. The rearrangement links TRBV2 to TRBJ2-2, with unresolved D. Germline assignment: CDR1 SNHLY and CDR2 FYNNEI. The CDR3 has 14 residues. V lost 7 bases to trimming and J lost 1 base, with 10 bases between them.

J is TRBJ2-5 and V is TRBV7-3, with TRBD1 identical over 7 bases. This CDR3 spans 14 amino acids. Germline V gives CDR1 SGHTA, CDR2 FQGTGA. V shed 5 bases, J shed 1 base, and the junction held 4 bases outside the gene matches. As DNA, the CDR3 is TGTGCCAGCAGCCCGACAGGGTTCCAAGAGACCCAGTACTTC. Its translation is CASSPTGFQETQYF.

The chain employs TRBV7-2 and TRBJ1-4; 8 bases line up with TRBD1. The CDR3 is made up of 15 amino acids. Germline-derived CDR1 and CDR2 are SGHTA and FQGNSA. The V segment lost 5 bases and the J segment 4 bases; nucleotides outside the gene matches: 6. The CDR3 region has the DNA TGTGCCAGCAGCCCGGGGGACAGGCATAATGAAAAACTGTTTTTT. This codes for CASSPGDRHNEKLFF.